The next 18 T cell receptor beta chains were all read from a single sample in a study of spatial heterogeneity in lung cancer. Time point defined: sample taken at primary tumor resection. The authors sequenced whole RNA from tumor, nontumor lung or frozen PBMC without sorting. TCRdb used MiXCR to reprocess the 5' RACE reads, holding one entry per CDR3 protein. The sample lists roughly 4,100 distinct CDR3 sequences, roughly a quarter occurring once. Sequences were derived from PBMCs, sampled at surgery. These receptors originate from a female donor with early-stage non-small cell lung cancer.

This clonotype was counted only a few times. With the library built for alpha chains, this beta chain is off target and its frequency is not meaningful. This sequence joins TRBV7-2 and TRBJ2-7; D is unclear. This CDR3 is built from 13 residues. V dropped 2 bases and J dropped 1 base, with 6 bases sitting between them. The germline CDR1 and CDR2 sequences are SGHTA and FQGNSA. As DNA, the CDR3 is TGTGCCAGCAGCTTATACGGATCCTACGAGCAGTACTTC. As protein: CASSLYGSYEQYF.

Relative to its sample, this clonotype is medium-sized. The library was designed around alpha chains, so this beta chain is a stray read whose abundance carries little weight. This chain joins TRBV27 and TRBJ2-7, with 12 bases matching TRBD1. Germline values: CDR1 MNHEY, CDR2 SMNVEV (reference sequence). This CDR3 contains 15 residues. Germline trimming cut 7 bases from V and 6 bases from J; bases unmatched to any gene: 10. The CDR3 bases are TGTGCCAGCACTCAATGGGGACAGGGGGCCTCCGAGCAGTACTTC. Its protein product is CASTQWGQGASEQYF.

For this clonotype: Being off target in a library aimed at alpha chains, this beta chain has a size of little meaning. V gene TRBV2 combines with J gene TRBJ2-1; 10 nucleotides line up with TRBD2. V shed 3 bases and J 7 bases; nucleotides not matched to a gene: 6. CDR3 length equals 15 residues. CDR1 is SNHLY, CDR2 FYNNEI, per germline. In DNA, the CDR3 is TGTGCCAGCAGTGATGAGGCTAGCGGGAGTAATGAGCAGTTCTTC. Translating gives CASSDEASGSNEQFF. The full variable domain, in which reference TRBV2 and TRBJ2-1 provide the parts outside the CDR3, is EPEVTQTPSHQVTQMGQEVILRCVPISNHLYFYWYRQILGQKVEFLVSFYNNEISEKSEIFDDQFSVERPDGSNFTLKIRSTKLEDSAMYFCASSDEASGSNEQFFGPGTRLTVL.

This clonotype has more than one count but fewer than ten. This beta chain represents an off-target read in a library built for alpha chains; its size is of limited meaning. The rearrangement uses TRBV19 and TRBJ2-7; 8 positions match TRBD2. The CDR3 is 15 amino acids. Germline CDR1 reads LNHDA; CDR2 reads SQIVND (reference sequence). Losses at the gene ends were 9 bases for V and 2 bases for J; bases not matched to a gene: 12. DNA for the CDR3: TGTGCCAGCCGGGAATCCATAGCGGGACCCTACGAGCAGTACTTC. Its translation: CASRESIAGPYEQYF.

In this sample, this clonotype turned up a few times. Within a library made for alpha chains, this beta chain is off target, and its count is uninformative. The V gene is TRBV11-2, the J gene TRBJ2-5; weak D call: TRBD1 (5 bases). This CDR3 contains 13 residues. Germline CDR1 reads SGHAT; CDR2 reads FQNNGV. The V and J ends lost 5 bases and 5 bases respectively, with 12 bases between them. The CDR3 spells CASSRQGPETQYF. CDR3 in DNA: TGTGCCAGCAGCCGCCAGGGTCCGGAGACCCAGTACTTC.

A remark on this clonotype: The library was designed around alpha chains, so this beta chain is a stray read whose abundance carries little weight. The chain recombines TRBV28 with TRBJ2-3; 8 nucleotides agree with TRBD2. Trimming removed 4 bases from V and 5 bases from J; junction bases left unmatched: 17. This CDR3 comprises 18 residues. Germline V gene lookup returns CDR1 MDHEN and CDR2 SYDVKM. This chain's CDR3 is CASSSHSATSGFRDTQYF. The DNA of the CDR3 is TGTGCCAGCAGTTCCCACTCCGCTACTAGCGGATTTAGAGATACGCAGTATTTT.

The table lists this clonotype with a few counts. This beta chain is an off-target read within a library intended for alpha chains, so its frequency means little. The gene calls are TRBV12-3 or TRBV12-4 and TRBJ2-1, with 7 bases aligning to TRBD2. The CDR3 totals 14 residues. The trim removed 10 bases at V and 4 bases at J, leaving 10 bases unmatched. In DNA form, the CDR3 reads TGTGCCACGCGTCTAGCGGAAACTTACAATGAGCAGTTCTTC. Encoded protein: CATRLAETYNEQFF.

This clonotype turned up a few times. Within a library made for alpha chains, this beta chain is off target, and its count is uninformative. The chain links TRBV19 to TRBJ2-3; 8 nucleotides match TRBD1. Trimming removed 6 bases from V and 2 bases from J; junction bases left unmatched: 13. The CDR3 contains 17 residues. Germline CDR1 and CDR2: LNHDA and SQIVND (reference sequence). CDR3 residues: CASSQRKGQGVTDTQYF. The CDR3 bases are TGTGCCAGTAGCCAAAGGAAAGGACAGGGTGTCACAGATACGCAGTATTTT.

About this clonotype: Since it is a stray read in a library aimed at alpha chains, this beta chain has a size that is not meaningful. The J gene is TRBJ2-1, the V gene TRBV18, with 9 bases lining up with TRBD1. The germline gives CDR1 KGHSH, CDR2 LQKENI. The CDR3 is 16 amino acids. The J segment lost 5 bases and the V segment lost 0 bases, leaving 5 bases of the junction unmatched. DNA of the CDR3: TGTGCCAGCTCACCACCGCCGGGACAGGGAAACAATGAGCAGTTCTTC. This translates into CASSPPPGQGNNEQFF.

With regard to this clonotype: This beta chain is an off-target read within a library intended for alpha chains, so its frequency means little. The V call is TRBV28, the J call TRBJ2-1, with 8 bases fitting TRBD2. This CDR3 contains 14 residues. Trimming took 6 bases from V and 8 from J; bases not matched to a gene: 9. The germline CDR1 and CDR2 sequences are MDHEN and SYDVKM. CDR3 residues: CASRRAGEMDEQFF. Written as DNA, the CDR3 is TGTGCCAGCAGAAGAGCGGGAGAAATGGATGAGCAGTTCTTC. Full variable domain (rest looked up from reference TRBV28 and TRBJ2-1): DVKVTQSSRYLVKRTGEKVFLECVQDMDHENMFWYRQDPGLGLRLIYFSYDVKMKEKGDIPEGYSVSREKKERFSLILESASTNQTSMYLCASRRAGEMDEQFFGPGTRLTVL.

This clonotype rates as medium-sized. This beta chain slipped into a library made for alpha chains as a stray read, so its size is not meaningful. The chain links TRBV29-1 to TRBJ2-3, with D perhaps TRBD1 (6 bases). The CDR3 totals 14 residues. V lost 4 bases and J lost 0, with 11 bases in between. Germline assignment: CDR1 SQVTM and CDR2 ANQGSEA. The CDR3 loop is CSVGSGQSTDTQYF. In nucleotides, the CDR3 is TGCAGCGTTGGGAGTGGACAGAGCACAGATACGCAGTATTTT.

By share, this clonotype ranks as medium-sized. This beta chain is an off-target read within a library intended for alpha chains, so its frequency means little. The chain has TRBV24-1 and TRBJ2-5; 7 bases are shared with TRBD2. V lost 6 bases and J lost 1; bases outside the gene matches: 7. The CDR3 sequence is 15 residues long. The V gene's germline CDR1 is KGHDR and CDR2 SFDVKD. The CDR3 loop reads CATSLSGTGQETQYF. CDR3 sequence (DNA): TGTGCCACCAGTTTAAGCGGGACTGGCCAAGAGACCCAGTACTTC.

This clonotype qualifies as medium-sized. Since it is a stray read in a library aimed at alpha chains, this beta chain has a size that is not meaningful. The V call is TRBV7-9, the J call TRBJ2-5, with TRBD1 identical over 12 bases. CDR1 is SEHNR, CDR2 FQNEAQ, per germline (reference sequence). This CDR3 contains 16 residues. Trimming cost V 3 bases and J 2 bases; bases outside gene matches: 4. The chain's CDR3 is CASSFRDRGRQETQYF. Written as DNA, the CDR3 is TGTGCCAGCAGCTTTCGGGACAGGGGGCGGCAAGAGACCCAGTACTTC.

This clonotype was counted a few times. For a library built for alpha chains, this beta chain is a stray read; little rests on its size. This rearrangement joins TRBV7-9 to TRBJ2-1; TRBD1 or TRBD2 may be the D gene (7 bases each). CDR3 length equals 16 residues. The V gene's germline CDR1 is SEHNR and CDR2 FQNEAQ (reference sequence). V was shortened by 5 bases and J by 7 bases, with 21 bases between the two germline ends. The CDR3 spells CASSLSGTEVSNEQFF. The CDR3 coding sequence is TGTGCCAGCAGCCTAAGCGGGACAGAAGTTTCTAATGAGCAGTTCTTC.

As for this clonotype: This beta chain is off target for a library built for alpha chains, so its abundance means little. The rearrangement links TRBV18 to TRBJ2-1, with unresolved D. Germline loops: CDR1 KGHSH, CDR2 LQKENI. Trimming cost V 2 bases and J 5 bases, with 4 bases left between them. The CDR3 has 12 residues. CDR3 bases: TGTGCCAGCTCACCAGGTAACAATGAGCAGTTCTTC. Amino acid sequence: CASSPGNNEQFF.

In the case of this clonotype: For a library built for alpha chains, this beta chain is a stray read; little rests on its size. The CDR3 is CASSLRPPGGRTYNEQFF. CDR3 nucleotide sequence: TGTGCCAGCAGCTTAAGGCCGCCCGGGGGGCGGACCTACAATGAGCAGTTCTTC. The chain employs TRBV7-2 and TRBJ2-1, with TRBD2 as a possible D gene (7 bases). The CDR3 covers 18 residues. CDR1 and CDR2 from the germline V gene are SGHTA and FQGNSA. Trimming took 2 bases from V and 2 from J, leaving 19 bases between them.

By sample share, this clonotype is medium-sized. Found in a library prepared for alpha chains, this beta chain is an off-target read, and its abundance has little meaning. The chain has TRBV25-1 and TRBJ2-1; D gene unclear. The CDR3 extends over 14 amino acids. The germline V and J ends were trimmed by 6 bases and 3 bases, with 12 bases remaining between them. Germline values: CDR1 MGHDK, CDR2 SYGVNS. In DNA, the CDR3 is TGTGCCAGCAGCCTCAGTCCAGTCTACAATGAGCAGTTCTTC. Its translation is CASSLSPVYNEQFF.

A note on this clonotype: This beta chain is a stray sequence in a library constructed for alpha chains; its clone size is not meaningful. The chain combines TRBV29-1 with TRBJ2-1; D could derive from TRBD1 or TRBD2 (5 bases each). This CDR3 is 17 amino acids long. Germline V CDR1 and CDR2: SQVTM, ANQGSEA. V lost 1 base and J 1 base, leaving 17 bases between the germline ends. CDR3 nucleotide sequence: TGCAGCGTTGAAGGTCTAGCAGTAGGGGAATCCTACAATGAGCAGTTCTTC. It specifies CSVEGLAVGESYNEQFF.